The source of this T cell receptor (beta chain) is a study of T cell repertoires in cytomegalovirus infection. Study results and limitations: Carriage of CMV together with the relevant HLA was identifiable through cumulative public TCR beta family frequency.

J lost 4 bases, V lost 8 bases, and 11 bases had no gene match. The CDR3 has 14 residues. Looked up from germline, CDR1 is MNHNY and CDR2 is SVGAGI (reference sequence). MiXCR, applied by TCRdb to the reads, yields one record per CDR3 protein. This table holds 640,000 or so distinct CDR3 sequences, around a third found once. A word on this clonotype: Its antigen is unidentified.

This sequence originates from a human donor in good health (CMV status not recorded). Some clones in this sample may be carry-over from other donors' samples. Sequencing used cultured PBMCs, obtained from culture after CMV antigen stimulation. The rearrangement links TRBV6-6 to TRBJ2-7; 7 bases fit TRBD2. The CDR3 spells CASCTTGGSYEQYF. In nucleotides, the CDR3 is TGTGCCAGCTGTACTACGGGGGGTTCATACGAGCAGTACTTC.